These 23 T cell receptor beta chains share one sample of origin, sequenced in a study of T cells in tumors after PD-1 blockade. Libraries were prepared by immunoSEQ multiplex PCR; TCRdb keeps only in-frame clonotypes and omits some of them. Of around 14,000 clones listed, around two thirds were seen once; the top ten hold 25% to 35%. The material sequenced was tumor tissue, taken after anti-PD-1 treatment. These receptors all come from a human donor with cutaneous squamous cell carcinoma.

This chain connects TRBV7-2 to TRBJ1-3, with D perhaps matching TRBD1 (5 bases). Germline CDR1 SGHTA, CDR2 FQGNSA. This CDR3 is built from 19 residues. V was clipped by 3 bases and J by 1 base, with 22 bases between them. CDR3 amino acids: CASSFRPGGGGSSGNTIYF. Here the CDR3 DNA reads TGTGCCAGCAGCTTCCGCCCGGGGGGTGGGGGGAGTTCTGGAAACACCATATATTTT.

Comment on this clone: A read error may produce the germline difference seen at one junction end. This chain connects TRBV5-6 to TRBJ1-6, with 7 nucleotides matching TRBD1. The CDR3 spans 14 residues. In germline, CDR1 is SGHDT, CDR2 YYEEEE. The CDR3 nucleotides read TGTGCCAGCAGCTTGAGGCACAGGGGTTCAGCCCTCCACTTT. Amino acid sequence: CASSLRHRGSALHF. The full variable domain, with the rest looked up from reference TRBV5-6 and TRBJ1-6, is DAGVTQSPTHLIKTRGQQVTLRCSPKSGHDTVSWYQQALGQGPQFIFQYYEEEERQRGNFPDRFSGHQFPNYSSELNVNALLLGDSALYLCASSLRHRGSALHFGNGTRLTVT.

The rearrangement uses TRBV5-1 and TRBJ2-1; TRBD1 agrees at 9 bases. Germline trimming cut 0 bases from V and 6 bases from J; bases unmatched to any gene: 7. This CDR3 contains 16 residues. Germline CDR1 SGHRS, CDR2 YFSETQ. The CDR3 loop is CASSLAGTGKSNEQFF. For the CDR3, the DNA is TGCGCCAGCAGCTTGGCTGGGACAGGGAAATCCAATGAGCAGTTCTTC.

This clone has a handful of counts. The J gene is TRBJ1-2, the V gene TRBV28, with unresolved D. CDR3 length: 13 residues. V gave up 2 bases and J gave up 7 bases, with 11 bases separating them. Per germline, CDR1 MDHEN and CDR2 SYDVKM. Here the CDR3 reads CASSLTGSGGYTF. DNA for the CDR3: TGTGCCAGCAGTTTAACCGGGTCGGGTGGCTACACCTTC.

The chain employs TRBV18 and TRBJ1-5; D unresolved. The CDR3 length is 15 residues. The germline V gene encodes CDR1 KGHSH and CDR2 LQKENI. With 3 bases removed from V and 8 bases from J, the gap between germline ends came to 17 bases. The CDR3 protein is CASSPYDSRREPQHF. Here the CDR3 DNA reads TGTGCCAGCTCACCTTATGATTCAAGACGGGAGCCCCAGCATTTT.

The V gene is TRBV15, the J gene TRBJ2-1, with D hard to call. The germline V gene has CDR1 LNHNV and CDR2 YYDKDF (reference sequence). The CDR3 consists of 16 residues. Trimming took 0 bases from V and 11 from J, leaving 20 bases between them. Written as DNA, the CDR3 is TGTGCCACCAGCAGAGATCAGGCGGTTGGGTCCGGTCAGCAGTTCTTC. It encodes CATSRDQAVGSGQQFF.

This chain joins TRBV13 and TRBJ1-1; no clear D gene. Trimming removed 5 bases from V and 12 bases from J, with 16 bases in between. CDR3 length: 12 amino acids. Germline V gene data show CDR1 as PRHDT and CDR2 as FYEKMQ (reference sequence). CDR3 amino acids: CASSLNIRASFF. CDR3 bases: TGTGCCAGCAGCCTAAATATTAGGGCCTCTTTCTTT.

This clone was counted a few times. The chain joins TRBV29-1 to TRBJ2-1, with D unresolved. CDR1 and CDR2 from the germline V gene are SQVTM and ANQGSEA. The V gene lost 0 bases and the J gene lost 0 bases, with 15 bases spanning the gap. This CDR3 is 17 amino acids long. DNA of the CDR3: TGCAGCGTTGAAGATGTGGGCGGTTCTAGCTCCTACAATGAGCAGTTCTTC. It translates to CSVEDVGGSSSYNEQFF.

The rearrangement uses TRBV10-3 and TRBJ1-5; 9 bases line up with TRBD1. CDR1 and CDR2 (germline): ENHRY, SYGVKD. The CDR3 covers 15 residues. V dropped 6 bases and J dropped 4; count of bases not matched to a gene: 7. The CDR3 is CAIRDGTGWNQPQHF. DNA for the CDR3: TGTGCCATCAGGGATGGGACAGGGTGGAATCAGCCCCAGCATTTT.

This clone was seen a few times. This chain connects TRBV27 to TRBJ1-5; D gene ambiguous. In germline, CDR1 is MNHEY, CDR2 SMNVEV (reference sequence). The CDR3 is made up of 14 amino acids. V was shortened by 8 bases and J by 3 bases, with 14 bases between the two germline ends. The CDR3 bases are TGTGCCAGCGGCCGGGAGGGTAACAATCAGCCCCAGCATTTT. Its protein is CASGREGNNQPQHF.

The chain has TRBV16 and TRBJ1-6; 8 bases are a match to TRBD1. Looked up from germline, CDR1 is KGHSY and CDR2 is FQNENV. This CDR3 has 16 residues. V lost 0 bases, J lost 9 bases, and 7 bases stayed unmatched. DNA of the CDR3: TGTGCCAGCAGCCAATCATCAGGGGGCTCGAGTTCACCCCTCCACTTT. Protein: CASSQSSGGSSSPLHF.

This clone is a singleton in its sample. The V call is TRBV6-5, the J call TRBJ1-5, with unresolved D. The CDR3 loop spans 13 amino acids. Germline CDR1 reads MNHEY; CDR2 reads SVGAGI. The ends were cut back, 7 bases at V and 0 bases at J, with 7 bases in the middle. CDR3 amino acids: CASKTASNQPQHF. For the CDR3, the DNA is TGTGCCAGCAAAACAGCTAGCAATCAGCCCCAGCATTTT.

The chain has TRBV6-6 and TRBJ2-5; a possible D gene is TRBD1 (5 bases). The CDR3 has 12 residues. The germline CDR1 and CDR2 sequences are MNHNY and SVGAGI (reference sequence). Trimming left V 2 bases short and J 5 bases short, with 6 bases between. The CDR3 loop reads CASSYGAETQYF. The CDR3, as DNA: TGTGCCAGCAGTTACGGGGCGGAGACCCAGTACTTC.

Regarding this clone: Relative to the germline gene, one junction end is altered; a read error may explain this. DNA of the CDR3: TGTGCCAGCTCACCACCGAATTCCGGGACAGGGAATTCCCATTTT. It encodes CASSPPNSGTGNSHF. This chain links TRBV18 with TRBJ2-3, with 9 bases matching TRBD1. The length of the CDR3 is 15 residues. The germline gives CDR1 KGHSH, CDR2 LQKENI.

The chain combines TRBV19 with TRBJ2-7; 12 bases are a match to TRBD2. The trim removed 5 bases at V and 2 bases at J, leaving 4 bases unmatched. There are 15 residues in the CDR3. Per germline, CDR1 LNHDA and CDR2 SQIVND (reference sequence). As DNA, the CDR3 is TGTGCCAGTAGTCCAGGACTAGCGGGGACCTACGAGCAGTACTTC. This gives the protein CASSPGLAGTYEQYF. Full variable domain (rest looked up from reference TRBV19 and TRBJ2-7): DGGITQSPKYLFRKEGQNVTLSCEQNLNHDAMYWYRQDPGQGLRLIYYSQIVNDFQKGDIAEGYSVSREKKESFPLTVTSAQKNPTAFYLCASSPGLAGTYEQYFGPGTRLTVT.

The chain has TRBV29-1 and TRBJ2-2; no clear D gene. This CDR3 has 16 amino acids. V dropped 6 bases and J dropped 0 bases, with 17 bases sitting between them. Germline lookup yields CDR1 SQVTM and CDR2 ANQGSEA. DNA of the CDR3: TGCAGCGTGATTATCAACGGAAACGCGAACACCGGGGAGCTGTTTTTT. Its protein is CSVIINGNANTGELFF.

CDR3 residues: CASSPLAVSTDTQYF. The CDR3 region has the DNA TGTGCCAGCAGCCCTCTAGCAGTTAGCACAGATACGCAGTATTTT. J is TRBJ2-3 and V is TRBV7-2; D possibly corresponds to TRBD2 (5 bases). Trimming stripped 5 bases from V and 0 bases from J, with 12 bases between. The CDR3 loop spans 15 amino acids. Germline CDR1 is SGHTA and CDR2 is FQGNSA. The variable domain in full, completed from reference TRBV7-2 and TRBJ2-3, reads GAGVSQSPSNKVTEKGKDVELRCDPISGHTALYWYRQSLGQGLEFLIYFQGNSAPDKSGLPSDRFSAERTGGSVSTLTIQRTQQEDSAVYLCASSPLAVSTDTQYFGPGTRLTVL.

The chain employs TRBV7-9 and TRBJ1-1; D is ambiguous. CDR3 length equals 16 residues. CDR1 is SEHNR and CDR2 is FQNEAQ in the germline V gene (reference sequence). The V gene lost 5 bases and the J gene lost 3 bases, with 19 bases spanning the gap. CDR3 sequence (DNA): TGTGCCAGCAGCGGAGAAGGCCGAGGATCTTACACTGAAGCTTTCTTT. It codes for CASSGEGRGSYTEAFF.

This clone is a singleton in its sample. The CDR3 here is CASSQGGGAPRTEKLFF. DNA of the CDR3: TGTGCCAGCAGCCAAGGGGGAGGGGCGCCTAGAACAGAAAAACTGTTTTTT. The chain is built from TRBV3-1 (or the pseudogene TRBV3-2) and TRBJ1-4, with D maybe TRBD1 (5 bases). The CDR3 has 17 amino acids. In germline, CDR1 is LGHDT, CDR2 YNNKEL (reference sequence). V was pared by 1 base and J by 8 bases, with 20 bases between.

This clone was seen only once. The J gene is TRBJ1-5, the V gene TRBV24-1, with D maybe TRBD1 (6 bases). Germline lookup yields CDR1 KGHDR and CDR2 SFDVKD. V was cut by 4 bases and J by 6 bases, with 15 bases left in between. The CDR3 sequence is 15 residues long. The CDR3 here is CATSDPSGDGQPQHF. As DNA, the CDR3 is TGTGCCACCAGTGACCCCTCAGGGGATGGTCAGCCCCAGCATTTT.

The gene calls are TRBV18 and TRBJ1-1; D is undetermined. The germline gives CDR1 KGHSH, CDR2 LQKENI. Trimming took 3 bases from V and 5 from J, leaving 22 bases between them. This CDR3 has 17 amino acids. The CDR3, as DNA: TGTGCCAGCTCACCGCGTACTGAGGTCTTCCTGAGGACTGAAGCTTTCTTT. Protein sequence: CASSPRTEVFLRTEAFF.

This chain uses TRBV11-1 with TRBJ2-5; 7 bases are a match to TRBD1. CDR3 length: 12 residues. The germline V gene has CDR1 SGHAT and CDR2 FQDESV (reference sequence). Germline trimming cut 5 bases from V and 4 bases from J; bases unmatched to any gene: 1. DNA of the CDR3: TGTGCCAGCAGCCACAGGGGAGAGACCCAGTACTTC. This gives the protein CASSHRGETQYF.

The chain combines TRBV3-1 (or the pseudogene TRBV3-2) with TRBJ2-2; 11 positions agree with TRBD2. CDR1 and CDR2 (germline): LGHDT, YNNKEL (reference sequence). The CDR3 loop spans 16 amino acids. With 4 bases clipped from V and 7 bases from J, the junction kept 8 bases outside the gene matches. CDR3 sequence (DNA): TGTGCCAGCAGCCCTCGACTAGCGGGATCCGTCGGGGAGCTGTTTTTT. It yields the protein CASSPRLAGSVGELFF.